These T cell receptor beta chains were read from a single sample in a study of human T cells and chemical hapten exposure. TCRdb reprocessed the RACE reads with MiXCR, giving one entry per CDR3 protein. Here the sample spans about 90,000 distinct CDR3 sequences, over 9.5% being singletons. The starting material was whole blood, obtained in connection with sensitization to the hapten diphenylcyclopropenone (DPC). Every receptor here comes from a man aged 40-49 years with alopecia areata. Some clones in this sample may be carry-over from other donors' samples. Each CDR3 is given with its conserved first and last residue. Each record gives: clone size, D gene, V gene, J gene, CDR3 protein, CDR3 DNA. D genes are given only for firm matches. Only some rows state a clone size, as once, few, many or a class for expanded clones.

many	-	TRBV7-2	TRBJ2-1	CASSLFFPQSGNEQFF	TGTGCCAGCAGCTTATTTTTTCCCCAGTCGGGGAATGAGCAGTTCTTC
many	TRBD1	TRBV7-7	TRBJ2-5	CASSLLGTGETQYF	TGTGCTAGCAGCTTGCTGGGGACAGGGGAGACCCAGTACTTC
-	-	TRBV6-2/TRBV6-3	TRBJ2-7	CASSRLSTSGEQYF	TGTGCCAGCAGCCGACTTTCAACTAGTGGGGAGCAGTACTTC
few	-	TRBV29-1	TRBJ2-2	CSVGQGVSTGELFF	TGCAGCGTAGGGCAGGGAGTTAGCACCGGGGAGCTGTTTTTT
-	TRBD1	TRBV12-3/TRBV12-4	TRBJ1-6	CASSLTGGQYSPLHF	TGTGCCAGCAGTTTAACAGGGGGTCAATATTCACCCCTCCACTTT
-	TRBD2	TRBV7-8	TRBJ2-5	CASSPRTSGQETQYF	TGTGCCAGCAGCCCTAGGACTAGCGGCCAAGAGACCCAGTACTTC
-	TRBD2	TRBV6-6	TRBJ2-1	CASSTPTAGTYNEQFF	TGTGCCAGCAGTACCCCCACAGCGGGAACCTACAATGAGCAGTTCTTC
many	-	TRBV5-1	TRBJ2-4	CASSLESANIQYF	TGCGCCAGCAGCTTGGAGAGCGCAAACATTCAGTACTTC
few	TRBD1	TRBV6-2/TRBV6-3	TRBJ1-1	CASSKPGRGLNTEAFF	TGTGCCAGCAGTAAACCGGGCAGGGGGCTGAACACTGAAGCTTTCTTT
many	TRBD2	TRBV10-3	TRBJ2-1	CAIRRGLAGDVEQFF	TGTGCCATCAGGAGGGGGCTAGCGGGAGATGTTGAGCAGTTCTTC
few	TRBD2	TRBV20-1	TRBJ2-3	CSARDPLAETSTDTQYF	TGCAGTGCTAGAGATCCCCTAGCGGAGACTAGCACAGATACGCAGTATTTT
-	TRBD1	TRBV5-4	TRBJ2-2	CASSLGQGFGTGELFF	TGTGCCAGCAGCTTGGGACAGGGGTTCGGGACCGGGGAGCTGTTTTTT
few	TRBD1	TRBV3-1	TRBJ2-4	CASSQVGTGGPKNIQYF	TGTGCCAGCAGCCAAGTGGGGACAGGGGGCCCCAAAAACATTCAGTACTTC
many	-	TRBV20-1	TRBJ1-5	CSLQDSNQPQHF	TGCAGTCTTCAGGATTCCAATCAGCCCCAGCATTTT
-	TRBD2	TRBV9	TRBJ2-1	CASSVAPSGDYNEQFF	TGTGCCAGCAGCGTAGCGCCTAGCGGGGACTACAATGAGCAGTTCTTC
-	TRBD1	TRBV7-2	TRBJ2-7	CASSPGTGVLDYEQYF	TGTGCCAGCAGCCCAGGGACAGGGGTACTTGATTACGAGCAGTACTTC